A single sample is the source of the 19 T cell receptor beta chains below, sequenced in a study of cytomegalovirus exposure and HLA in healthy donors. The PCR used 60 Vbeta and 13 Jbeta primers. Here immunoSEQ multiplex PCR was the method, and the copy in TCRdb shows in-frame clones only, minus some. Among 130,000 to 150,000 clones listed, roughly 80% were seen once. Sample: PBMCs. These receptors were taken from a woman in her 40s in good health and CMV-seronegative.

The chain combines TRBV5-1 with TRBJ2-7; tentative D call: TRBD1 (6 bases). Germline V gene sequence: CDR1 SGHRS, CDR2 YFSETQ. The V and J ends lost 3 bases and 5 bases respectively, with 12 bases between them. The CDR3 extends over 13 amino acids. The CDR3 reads CASSYGQSHEQYF. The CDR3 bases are TGCGCCAGCAGCTACGGACAGAGCCACGAGCAGTACTTC.

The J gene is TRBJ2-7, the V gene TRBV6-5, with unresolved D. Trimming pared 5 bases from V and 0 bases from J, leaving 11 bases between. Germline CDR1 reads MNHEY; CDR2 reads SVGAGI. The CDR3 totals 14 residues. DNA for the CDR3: TGTGCCAGCAGTGCGAGTTTCGCCTCCTACGAGCAGTACTTC. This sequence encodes CASSASFASYEQYF.

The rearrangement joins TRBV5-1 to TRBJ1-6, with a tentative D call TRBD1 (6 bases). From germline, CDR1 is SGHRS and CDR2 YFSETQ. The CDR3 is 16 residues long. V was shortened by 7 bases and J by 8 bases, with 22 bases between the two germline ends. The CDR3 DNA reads TGCGCCAGCCGGATTACCCCACAGGGCCGATATTCACCCCTCCACTTT. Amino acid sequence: CASRITPQGRYSPLHF.

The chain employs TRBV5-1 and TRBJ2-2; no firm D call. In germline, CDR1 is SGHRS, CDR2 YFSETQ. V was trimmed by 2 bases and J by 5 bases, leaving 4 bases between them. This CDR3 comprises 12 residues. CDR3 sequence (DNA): TGCGCCAGCAGCTTCGGGACCGGGGAGCTGTTTTTT. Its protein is CASSFGTGELFF.

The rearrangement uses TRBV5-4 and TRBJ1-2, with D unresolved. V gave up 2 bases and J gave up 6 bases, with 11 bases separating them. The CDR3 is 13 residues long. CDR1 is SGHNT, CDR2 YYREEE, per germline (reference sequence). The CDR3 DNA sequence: TGTGCCAGCAGCTTTGGCGGGTTCGATGGCTACACCTTC. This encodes CASSFGGFDGYTF.

Here the CDR3 reads CASSARGQGARQETQYF. CDR3 DNA: TGCGCCAGCAGCGCTCGAGGCCAGGGGGCAAGGCAAGAGACCCAGTACTTC. The chain carries TRBV5-1 and TRBJ2-5; 8 bases map to TRBD1. CDR3 length: 17 amino acids. The V gene's germline CDR1 is SGHRS and CDR2 YFSETQ. After removal of 4 bases from V and 2 bases from J, the junction contained 13 bases not matched to a gene. The complete variable domain, with remaining parts taken from reference TRBV5-1 and TRBJ2-5, reads KAGVTQTPRYLIKTRGQQVTLSCSPISGHRSVSWYQQTPGQGLQFLFEYFSETQRNKGNFPGRFSGRQFSNSRSEMNVSTLELGDSALYLCASSARGQGARQETQYFGPGTRLLVL.

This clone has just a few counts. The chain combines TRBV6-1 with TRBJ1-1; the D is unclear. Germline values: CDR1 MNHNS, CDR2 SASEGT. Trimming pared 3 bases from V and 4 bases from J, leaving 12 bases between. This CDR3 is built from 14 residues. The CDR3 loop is CASSEPSYSTEAFF. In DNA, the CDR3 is TGTGCCAGCAGTGAGCCATCTTACAGCACTGAAGCTTTCTTT.

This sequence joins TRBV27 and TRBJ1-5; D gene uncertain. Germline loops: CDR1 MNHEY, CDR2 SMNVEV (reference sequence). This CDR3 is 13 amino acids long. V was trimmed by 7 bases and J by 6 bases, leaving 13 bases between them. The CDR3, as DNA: TGTGCCAGCACCTCACAGTCCGGTCAGCCCCAGCATTTT. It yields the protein CASTSQSGQPQHF.

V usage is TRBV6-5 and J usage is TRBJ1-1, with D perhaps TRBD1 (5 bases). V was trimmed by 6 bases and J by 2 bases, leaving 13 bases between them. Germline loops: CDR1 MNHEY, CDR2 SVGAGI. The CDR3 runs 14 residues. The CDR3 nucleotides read TGTGCCAGCAGCCCCAGGGAGGGAAACACTGAAGCTTTCTTT. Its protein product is CASSPREGNTEAFF.

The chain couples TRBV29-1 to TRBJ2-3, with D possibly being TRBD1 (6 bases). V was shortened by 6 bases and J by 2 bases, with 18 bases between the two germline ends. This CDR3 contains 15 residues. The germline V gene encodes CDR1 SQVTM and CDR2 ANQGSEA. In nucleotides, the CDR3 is TGCAGCGTGGATGGCAGTGGACAGATCACAGATACGCAGTATTTT. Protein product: CSVDGSGQITDTQYF.

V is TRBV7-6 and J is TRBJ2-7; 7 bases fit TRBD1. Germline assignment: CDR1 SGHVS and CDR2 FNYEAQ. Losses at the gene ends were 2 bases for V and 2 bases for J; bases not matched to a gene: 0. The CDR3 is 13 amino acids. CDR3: CASSLTGAYEQYF. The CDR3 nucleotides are TGTGCCAGCAGCTTAACAGGGGCCTACGAGCAGTACTTC.

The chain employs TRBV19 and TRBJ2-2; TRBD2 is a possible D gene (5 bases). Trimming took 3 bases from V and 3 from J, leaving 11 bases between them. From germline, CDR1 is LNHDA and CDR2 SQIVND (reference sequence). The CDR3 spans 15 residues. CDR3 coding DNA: TGTGCCAGTAGTATTCTCGGGGTTGACACCGGGGAGCTGTTTTTT. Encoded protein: CASSILGVDTGELFF. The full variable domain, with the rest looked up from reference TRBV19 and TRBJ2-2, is DGGITQSPKYLFRKEGQNVTLSCEQNLNHDAMYWYRQDPGQGLRLIYYSQIVNDFQKGDIAEGYSVSREKKESFPLTVTSAQKNPTAFYLCASSILGVDTGELFFGEGSRLTVL.

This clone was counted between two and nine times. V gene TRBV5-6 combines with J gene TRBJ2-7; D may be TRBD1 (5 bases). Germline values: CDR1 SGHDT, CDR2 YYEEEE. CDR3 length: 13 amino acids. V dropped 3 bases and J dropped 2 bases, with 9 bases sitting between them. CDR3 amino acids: CASSSGLTYEQYF. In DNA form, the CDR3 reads TGTGCCAGCAGCTCAGGGTTAACCTACGAGCAGTACTTC.

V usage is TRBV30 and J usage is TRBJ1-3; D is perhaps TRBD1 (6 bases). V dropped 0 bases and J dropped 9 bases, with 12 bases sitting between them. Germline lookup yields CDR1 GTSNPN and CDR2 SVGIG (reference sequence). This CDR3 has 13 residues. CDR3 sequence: CAWSVVRGSTIYF. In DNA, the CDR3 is TGTGCCTGGAGTGTAGTCAGGGGTAGCACCATATATTTT.

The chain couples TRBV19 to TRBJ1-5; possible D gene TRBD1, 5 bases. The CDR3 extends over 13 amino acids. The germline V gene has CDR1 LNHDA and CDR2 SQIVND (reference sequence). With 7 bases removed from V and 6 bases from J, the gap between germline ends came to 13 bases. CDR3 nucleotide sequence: TGTGCCAGTACCGAAGGAGGGGTTCAGCCCCAGCATTTT. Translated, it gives CASTEGGVQPQHF. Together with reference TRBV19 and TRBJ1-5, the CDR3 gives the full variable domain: DGGITQSPKYLFRKEGQNVTLSCEQNLNHDAMYWYRQDPGQGLRLIYYSQIVNDFQKGDIAEGYSVSREKKESFPLTVTSAQKNPTAFYLCASTEGGVQPQHFGDGTRLSIL.

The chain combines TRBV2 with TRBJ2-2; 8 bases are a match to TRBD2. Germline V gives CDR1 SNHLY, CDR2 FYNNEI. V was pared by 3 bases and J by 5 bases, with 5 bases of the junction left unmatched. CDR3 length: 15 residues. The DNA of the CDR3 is TGTGCCAGCAGTGATATGATAGCGGGGACCGGGGAGCTGTTTTTT. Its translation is CASSDMIAGTGELFF. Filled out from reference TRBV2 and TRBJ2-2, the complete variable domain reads EPEVTQTPSHQVTQMGQEVILRCVPISNHLYFYWYRQILGQKVEFLVSFYNNEISEKSEIFDDQFSVERPDGSNFTLKIRSTKLEDSAMYFCASSDMIAGTGELFFGEGSRLTVL.

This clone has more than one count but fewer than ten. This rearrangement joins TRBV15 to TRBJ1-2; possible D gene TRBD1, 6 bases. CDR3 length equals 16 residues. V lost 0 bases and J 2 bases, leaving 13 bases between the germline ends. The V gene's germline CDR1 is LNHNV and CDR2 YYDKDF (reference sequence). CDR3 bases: TGTGCCACCAGCAGAGATGTATGGGACAAGAACTATGGCTACACCTTC. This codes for CATSRDVWDKNYGYTF.

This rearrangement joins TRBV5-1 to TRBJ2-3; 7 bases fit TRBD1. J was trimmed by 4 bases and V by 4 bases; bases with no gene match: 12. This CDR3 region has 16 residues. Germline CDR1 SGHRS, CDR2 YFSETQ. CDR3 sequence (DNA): TGCGCCAGCAGCGCCCTCTATACAGGGGCCCCAGATACGCAGTATTTT. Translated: CASSALYTGAPDTQYF.

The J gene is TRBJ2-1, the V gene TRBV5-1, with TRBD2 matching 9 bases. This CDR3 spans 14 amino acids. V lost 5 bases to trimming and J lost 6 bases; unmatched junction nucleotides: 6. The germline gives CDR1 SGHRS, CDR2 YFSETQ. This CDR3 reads CASSIAGVFNEQFF. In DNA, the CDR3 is TGCGCCAGCAGTATAGCGGGGGTTTTCAATGAGCAGTTCTTC.